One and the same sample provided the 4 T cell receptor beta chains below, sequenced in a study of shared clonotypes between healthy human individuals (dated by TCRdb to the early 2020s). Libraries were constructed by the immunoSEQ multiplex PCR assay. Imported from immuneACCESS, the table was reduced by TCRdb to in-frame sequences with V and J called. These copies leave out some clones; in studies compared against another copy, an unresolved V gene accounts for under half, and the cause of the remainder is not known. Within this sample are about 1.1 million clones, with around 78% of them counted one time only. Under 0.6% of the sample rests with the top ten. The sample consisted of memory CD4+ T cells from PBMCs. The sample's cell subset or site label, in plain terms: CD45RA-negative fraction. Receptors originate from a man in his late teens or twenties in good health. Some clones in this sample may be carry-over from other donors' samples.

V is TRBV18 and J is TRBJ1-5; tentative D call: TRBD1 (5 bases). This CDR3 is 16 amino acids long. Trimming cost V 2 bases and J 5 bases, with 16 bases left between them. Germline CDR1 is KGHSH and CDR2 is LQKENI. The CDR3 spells CASSPFGRVGDQPQHF. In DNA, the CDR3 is TGTGCCAGCTCACCATTCGGCAGGGTGGGCGATCAGCCCCAGCATTTT.

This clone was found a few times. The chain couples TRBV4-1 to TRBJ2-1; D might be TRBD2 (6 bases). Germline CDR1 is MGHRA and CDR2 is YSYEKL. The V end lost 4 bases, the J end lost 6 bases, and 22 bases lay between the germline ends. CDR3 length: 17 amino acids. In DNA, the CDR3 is TGCGCCAGCAGCCGCCAGCCGGCGGCTAGCGCTACCAATGAGCAGTTCTTC. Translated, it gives CASSRQPAASATNEQFF.

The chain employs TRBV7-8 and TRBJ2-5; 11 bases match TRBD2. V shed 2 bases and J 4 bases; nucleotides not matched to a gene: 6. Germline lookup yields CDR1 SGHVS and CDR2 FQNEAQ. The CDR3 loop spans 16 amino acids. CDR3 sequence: CASSLWLAGGRETQYF. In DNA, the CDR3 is TGTGCCAGCAGCTTATGGCTAGCGGGGGGCCGAGAGACCCAGTACTTC.

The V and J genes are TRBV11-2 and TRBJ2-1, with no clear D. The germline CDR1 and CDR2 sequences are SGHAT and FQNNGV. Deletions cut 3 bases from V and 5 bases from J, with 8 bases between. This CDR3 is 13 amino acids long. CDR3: CASSLTADNEQFF. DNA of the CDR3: TGTGCCAGCAGCTTGACTGCCGACAATGAGCAGTTCTTC.